This TCR beta chain stems from a study of T cell clonality in common variable immunodeficiency. General study results and limits: Fewer TCRbeta clones were shared among CVID subjects than controls. CVID subjects had higher TCRbeta clonality than healthy controls, most marked in about a third. T cell subpopulation sequencing would be needed to explain CVID clonality.

Control and CVID samples contributed equal amounts of genomic DNA. Sequenced by immunoSEQ multiplex PCR; TCRdb stores in-frame clones only, minus some. The repertoire has more than 65,000 clones, none seen only once; the ten largest take under 1%. The CDR3 runs 14 residues. Trimming left V 7 bases short and J 4 bases short, with 14 bases between. CDR1 and CDR2 from the germline V gene are LNHDA and SQIVND (reference sequence). This clone was seen ten or more times. What it binds is unknown. The sequenced fragment ends 3 residues before the CDR3 boundary, so the rest is inferred from the germline J gene.

This clonotype originated in a person between 18 and 75 years old in good health. The specimen sequenced was peripheral blood mononuclear cells. The chain carries TRBV19 and TRBJ2-1, with TRBD1 as a possible D gene (6 bases). The sequenced CDR3 bases are TGTGCCAGTAAACTTGGACAGCTATACAATGAG. Residues: CASKLGQLYNE. The whole CDR3 sequence is CASKLGQLYNEQFF.